This entry features one T cell receptor beta chain sequence. The antigen is not known. The V gene's germline CDR1 is MNHNS and CDR2 SASEGT. The CDR3 length is 13 residues. Losses at the gene ends were 6 bases for V and 7 bases for J; bases not matched to a gene: 0. The sequenced template was cDNA made from the entire isolated RNA. Clones were read by immunoSEQ multiplex PCR, and TCRdb kept only the in-frame ones, dropping some. The sample has 25,000 to 30,000 clones, around half seen once. This record comes from a study of beta chain features in type 1 diabetes. General study points: Sequencing from cDNA could over-represent high-TCR-expressing cells. Type 1 diabetes patients had moderately but significantly shorter TCRB CDR3s in all four CD4+ subsets. The VDJ junctions of type 1 diabetes patients carried fewer insertions and more deletions.

This rearrangement joins TRBV6-1 to TRBJ2-1, with TRBD2 identical over 13 bases. The source material was stem cell memory CD4+ T cells from blood. The source is a man under 40 with type 1 diabetes. The CDR3 spells CASRLAGGNEQFF. The CDR3 DNA follows: TGTGCCAGCAGACTAGCGGGAGGGAATGAGCAGTTCTTC.